These 15 T cell receptor beta chains came from one sample sequenced in a study of PD-1 and CTLA-4 blockade in melanoma. Produced via immunoSEQ multiplex PCR; TCRdb's table is partial and in-frame only. In the table there are 25,000 to 40,000 clones, roughly nine tenths of which are singletons. The sequencing here drew on CD8+ T cells from peripheral blood, taken from a patient given anti-PD-1 treatment. The source is a human donor with melanoma.

This sequence joins TRBV5-4 and TRBJ1-1, with D possibly being TRBD1 (6 bases). V dropped 3 bases and J dropped 5 bases, with 11 bases sitting between them. Per the germline V gene, CDR1 is SGHNT and CDR2 is YYREEE (reference sequence). CDR3 length: 13 residues. The CDR3: CASSSWDTTEAFF. CDR3 DNA sequence: TGTGCCAGCAGCTCCTGGGACACGACTGAAGCTTTCTTT.

The V gene is TRBV5-4, the J gene TRBJ2-7; TRBD1 might be the D (5 bases). Germline-derived CDR1 and CDR2 are SGHNT and YYREEE (reference sequence). The length of the CDR3 is 15 residues. V was cut by 1 base and J by 5 bases, with 16 bases left in between. The CDR3 spells CASSLNRTSRDEQYF. The CDR3 DNA sequence: TGTGCCAGCAGCTTGAACAGGACCTCTAGGGACGAGCAGTACTTC.

The chain combines TRBV5-1 with TRBJ1-6, with a weak D call TRBD1 (5 bases). Trimming took off 4 bases at V and 3 bases at J, with 11 bases between the two ends. The CDR3 contains 15 residues. Per germline, CDR1 SGHRS and CDR2 YFSETQ. The DNA of the CDR3 is TGCGCCAGCAGCCTTGCAGACAGCTATAATTCACCCCTCCACTTT. As protein: CASSLADSYNSPLHF.

The chain recombines TRBV28 with TRBJ1-3; no clear D gene. The CDR3 loop spans 15 amino acids. The germline V and J ends were trimmed by 3 bases and 0 bases, with 9 bases remaining between them. CDR1 and CDR2 (germline): MDHEN, SYDVKM. The CDR3 DNA is TGTGCCAGCAGTTTTCCCATACACTCTGGAAACACCATATATTTT. Translating it yields CASSFPIHSGNTIYF.

The rearrangement links TRBV6-5 to TRBJ2-7, with a possible D match to TRBD2 (6 bases). V shed 7 bases and J shed 1 base, with 11 bases lying between them. CDR1 is MNHEY and CDR2 is SVGAGI in the germline V gene. CDR3 length: 13 amino acids. The CDR3 region has the DNA TGTGCCAGCACTCCGGGACTTTCCTACGAGCAGTACTTC. It specifies CASTPGLSYEQYF.

DNA of the CDR3: TGTGCCTCGATGAGGGGGAGGTACACTGAAGCTTTCTTT. Residues: CASMRGRYTEAFF. The J gene is TRBJ1-1, the V gene TRBV30, with D perhaps matching TRBD1 (6 bases). The CDR3 covers 13 residues. Germline CDR1 GTSNPN, CDR2 SVGIG (reference sequence). Trimming shortened V by 7 bases and J by 3 bases, and 15 bases separated the two germline ends.

The rearrangement joins TRBV15 to TRBJ1-5; D gene unclear. Trimming took 1 base from V and 1 from J, leaving 23 bases between them. CDR1 and CDR2 from the germline V gene are LNHNV and YYDKDF (reference sequence). This CDR3 is built from 20 residues. CDR3 nucleotides: TGTGCCACCAGCAGAGCCCGATTACAGATTAACGTGGAGAGCAATCAGCCCCAGCATTTT. Translated: CATSRARLQINVESNQPQHF. The variable domain in full, with the rest retrieved from reference TRBV15 and TRBJ1-5, is DAMVIQNPRYQVTQFGKPVTLSCSQTLNHNVMYWYQQKSSQAPKLLFHYYDKDFNNEADTPDNFQSRRPNTSFCFLDIRSPGLGDTAMYLCATSRARLQINVESNQPQHFGDGTRLSIL.

V and J are TRBV6-5 and TRBJ2-3; D call uncertain. The CDR3 has 13 residues. Germline V gene lookup returns CDR1 MNHEY and CDR2 SVGAGI. V was shortened by 7 bases and J by 1 base, with 9 bases between the two germline ends. The CDR3 bases are TGTGCCAGCACCTACACCCGCACAGATACGCAGTATTTT. Translated: CASTYTRTDTQYF.

The chain couples TRBV6-8 to TRBJ2-3; 9 nucleotides match TRBD1. Germline V gene lookup returns CDR1 MNHGY and CDR2 SAAAGT. The length of the CDR3 is 14 residues. Losses at the gene ends were 6 bases for V and 1 base for J; bases not matched to a gene: 2. The CDR3 reads CASSRDRGTDTQYF. The DNA of the CDR3 is TGTGCCAGCAGCCGGGACAGGGGCACAGATACGCAGTATTTT.

V usage is TRBV28 and J usage is TRBJ2-1; 7 bases map to TRBD2. CDR3 length: 13 residues. Germline trimming cut 4 bases from V and 8 bases from J; bases unmatched to any gene: 5. Germline V gene data show CDR1 as MDHEN and CDR2 as SYDVKM. CDR3 nucleotides: TGTGCCAGCAGTTCCCAACTAGCGTATGAGCAGTTCTTC. It yields the protein CASSSQLAYEQFF.

The rearrangement uses TRBV28 and TRBJ2-1; the match to TRBD2 covers 12 bases. V shed 5 bases, J shed 14 bases, and the junction held 7 bases outside the gene matches. This CDR3 is built from 13 residues. Germline V gives CDR1 MDHEN, CDR2 SYDVKM. The CDR3 sequence is CASSPTRLAGEFF. DNA of the CDR3: TGTGCCAGCAGTCCAACGCGACTAGCGGGGGAGTTCTTC.

The chain employs TRBV6-1 and TRBJ2-7; TRBD1 matches 8 bases. The trim removed 3 bases at V and 6 bases at J, leaving 7 bases unmatched. CDR3 length equals 14 residues. CDR1 is MNHNS and CDR2 is SASEGT in the germline V gene. The CDR3 DNA follows: TGTGCCAGCAGTGATGGACAGGGCGGCTCCGAGCAGTACTTC. It encodes CASSDGQGGSEQYF.

This clone was detected a few times. The chain combines TRBV9 with TRBJ1-2; 12 nucleotides line up with TRBD1. Germline loops: CDR1 SGDLS, CDR2 YYNGEE. There are 15 residues in the CDR3. Trimming at V came to 4 bases and at J to 4 bases, leaving 5 bases not matched to a gene. In nucleotides, the CDR3 is TGTGCCAGCAGCATCGGGACAGGGGGCGGCTATGGCTACACCTTC. Translated: CASSIGTGGGYGYTF.

The chain uses TRBV7-2 and TRBJ2-7; D is ambiguous. Per germline, CDR1 SGHTA and CDR2 FQGNSA. The V and J ends lost 5 bases and 0 bases respectively, with 5 bases between them. The CDR3 has 12 amino acids. In DNA form, the CDR3 reads TGTGCCAGCAGCCGAAACTCCTACGAGCAGTACTTC. Translation gives CASSRNSYEQYF.

This chain links TRBV6-5 with TRBJ2-1, with 7 bases aligning to TRBD1. This CDR3 has 14 amino acids. The germline V gene encodes CDR1 MNHEY and CDR2 SVGAGI. Trimming removed 6 bases from V and 4 bases from J; junction bases left unmatched: 6. CDR3 sequence (DNA): TGTGCCAGCAGGAAGGACAGGATTTACAATGAGCAGTTCTTC. This gives the protein CASRKDRIYNEQFF.